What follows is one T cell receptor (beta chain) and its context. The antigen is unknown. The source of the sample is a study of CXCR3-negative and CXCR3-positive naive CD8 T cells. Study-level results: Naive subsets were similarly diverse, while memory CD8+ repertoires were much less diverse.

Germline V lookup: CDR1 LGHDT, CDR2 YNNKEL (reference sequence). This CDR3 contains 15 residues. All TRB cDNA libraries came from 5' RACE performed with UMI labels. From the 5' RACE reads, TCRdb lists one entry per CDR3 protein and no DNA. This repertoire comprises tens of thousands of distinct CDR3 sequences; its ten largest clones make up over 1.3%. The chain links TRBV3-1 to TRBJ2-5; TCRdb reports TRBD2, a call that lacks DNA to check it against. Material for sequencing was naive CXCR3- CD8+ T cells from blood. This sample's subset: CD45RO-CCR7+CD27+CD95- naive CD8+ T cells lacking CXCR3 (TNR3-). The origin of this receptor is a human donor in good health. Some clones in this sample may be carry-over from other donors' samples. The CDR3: CASSQDLVAEETQYF.